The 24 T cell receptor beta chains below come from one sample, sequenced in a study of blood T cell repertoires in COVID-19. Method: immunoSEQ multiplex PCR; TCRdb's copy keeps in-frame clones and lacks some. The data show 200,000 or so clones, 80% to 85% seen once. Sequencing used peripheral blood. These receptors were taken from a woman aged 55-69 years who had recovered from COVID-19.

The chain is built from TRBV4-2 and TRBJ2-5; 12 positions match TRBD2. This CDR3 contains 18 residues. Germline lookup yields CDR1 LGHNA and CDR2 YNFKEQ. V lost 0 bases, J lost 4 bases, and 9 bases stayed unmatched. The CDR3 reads CASSQDTSSSGGVETQYF. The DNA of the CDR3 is TGTGCCAGCAGCCAAGACACGAGTTCTAGCGGGGGGGTAGAGACCCAGTACTTC.

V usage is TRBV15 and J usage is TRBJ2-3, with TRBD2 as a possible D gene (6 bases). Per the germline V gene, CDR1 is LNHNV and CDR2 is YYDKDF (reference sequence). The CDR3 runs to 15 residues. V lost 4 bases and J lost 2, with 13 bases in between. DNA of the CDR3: TGTGCCACCAGCAAGTCCGGGACTCTCACAGATACGCAGTATTTT. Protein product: CATSKSGTLTDTQYF.

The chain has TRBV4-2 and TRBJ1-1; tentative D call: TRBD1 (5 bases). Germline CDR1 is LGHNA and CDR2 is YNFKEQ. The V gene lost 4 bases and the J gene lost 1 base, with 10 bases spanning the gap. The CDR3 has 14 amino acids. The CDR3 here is CASSRPTENTEAFF. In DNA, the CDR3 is TGTGCCAGCAGCCGACCGACAGAGAACACTGAAGCTTTCTTT.

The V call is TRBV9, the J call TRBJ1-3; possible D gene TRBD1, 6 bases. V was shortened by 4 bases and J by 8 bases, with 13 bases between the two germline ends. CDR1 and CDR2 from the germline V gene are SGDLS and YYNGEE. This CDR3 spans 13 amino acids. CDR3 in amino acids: CASSPPPGDTIYF. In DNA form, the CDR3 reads TGTGCCAGCAGCCCCCCGCCAGGGGACACCATATATTTT.

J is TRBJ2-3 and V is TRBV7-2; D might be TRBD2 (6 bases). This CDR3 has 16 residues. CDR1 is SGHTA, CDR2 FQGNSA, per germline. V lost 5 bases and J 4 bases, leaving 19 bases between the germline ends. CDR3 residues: CASSALRRLAPDTQYF. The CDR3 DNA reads TGTGCCAGCAGCGCCCTCAGGCGGCTAGCGCCAGATACGCAGTATTTT. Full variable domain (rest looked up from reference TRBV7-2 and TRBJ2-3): GAGVSQSPSNKVTEKGKDVELRCDPISGHTALYWYRQSLGQGLEFLIYFQGNSAPDKSGLPSDRFSAERTGGSVSTLTIQRTQQEDSAVYLCASSALRRLAPDTQYFGPGTRLTVL.

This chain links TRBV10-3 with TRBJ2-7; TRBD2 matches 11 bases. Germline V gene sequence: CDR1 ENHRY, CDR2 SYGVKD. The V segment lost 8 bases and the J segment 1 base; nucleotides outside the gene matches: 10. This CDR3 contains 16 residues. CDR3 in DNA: TGTGCCATCGGGGGCACTAGCGGGGGTGATTCCTACGAGCAGTACTTC. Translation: CAIGGTSGGDSYEQYF.

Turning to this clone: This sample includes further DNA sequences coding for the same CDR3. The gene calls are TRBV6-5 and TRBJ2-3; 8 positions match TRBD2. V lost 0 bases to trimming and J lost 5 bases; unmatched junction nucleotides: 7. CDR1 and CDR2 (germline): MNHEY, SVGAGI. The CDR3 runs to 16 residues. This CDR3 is CASSYSSGGAGDTQYF. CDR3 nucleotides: TGTGCCAGCAGTTACTCTTCGGGGGGGGCCGGAGATACGCAGTATTTT.

Here the CDR3 reads CASSRDRFNSPLHF. In nucleotides, the CDR3 is TGTGCCAGCAGCCGGGACAGGTTCAATTCACCCCTCCACTTT. The chain is built from TRBV2 and TRBJ1-6; 8 positions match TRBD1. CDR1 and CDR2 from the germline V gene are SNHLY and FYNNEI. Germline trimming cut 6 bases from V and 7 bases from J; bases unmatched to any gene: 5. CDR3 length: 14 residues.

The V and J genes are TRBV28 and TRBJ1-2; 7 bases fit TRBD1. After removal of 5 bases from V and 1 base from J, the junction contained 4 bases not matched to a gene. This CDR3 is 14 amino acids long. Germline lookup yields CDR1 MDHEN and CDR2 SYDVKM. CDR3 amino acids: CASSRDRNNYGYTF. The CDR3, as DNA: TGTGCCAGCAGTCGGGACAGAAATAACTATGGCTACACCTTC.

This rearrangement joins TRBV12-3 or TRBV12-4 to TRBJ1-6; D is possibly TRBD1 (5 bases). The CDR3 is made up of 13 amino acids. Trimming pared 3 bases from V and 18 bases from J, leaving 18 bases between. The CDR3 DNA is TGTGCCAGCAGTTTTGGGGGGTACGGTTCGGCCCACTTT. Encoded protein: CASSFGGYGSAHF.

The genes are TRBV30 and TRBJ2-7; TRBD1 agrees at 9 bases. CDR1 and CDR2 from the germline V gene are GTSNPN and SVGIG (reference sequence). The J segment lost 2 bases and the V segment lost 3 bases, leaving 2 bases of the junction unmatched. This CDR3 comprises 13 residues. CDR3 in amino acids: CAWSTGGPYEQYF. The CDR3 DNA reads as TGTGCCTGGAGCACAGGGGGCCCCTACGAGCAGTACTTC.

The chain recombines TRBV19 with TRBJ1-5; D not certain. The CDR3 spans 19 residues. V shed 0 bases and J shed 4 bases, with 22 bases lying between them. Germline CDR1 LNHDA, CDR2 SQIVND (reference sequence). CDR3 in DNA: TGTGCCAGTAGTATAGATAGTCAGGCCGCAAATATAGAGAATCAGCCCCAGCATTTT. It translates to CASSIDSQAANIENQPQHF.

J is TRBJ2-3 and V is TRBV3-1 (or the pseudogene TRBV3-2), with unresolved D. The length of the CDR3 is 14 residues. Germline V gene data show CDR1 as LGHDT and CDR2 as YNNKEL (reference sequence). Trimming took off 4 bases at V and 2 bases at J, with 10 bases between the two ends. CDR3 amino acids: CASSPTGFTDTQYF. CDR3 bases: TGTGCCAGCAGCCCTACCGGGTTCACAGATACGCAGTATTTT.

The DNA of the CDR3 is TGTGCCAGTAGTCGTAATGCAGGGCCCTCCTCTGGAAACACCATATATTTT. Its translation is CASSRNAGPSSGNTIYF. The V gene is TRBV19, the J gene TRBJ1-3; D perhaps matches TRBD1 (5 bases). V dropped 5 bases and J dropped 0 bases, with 17 bases sitting between them. The CDR3 runs to 17 residues. CDR1 LNHDA and CDR2 SQIVND come from the germline V gene (reference sequence).

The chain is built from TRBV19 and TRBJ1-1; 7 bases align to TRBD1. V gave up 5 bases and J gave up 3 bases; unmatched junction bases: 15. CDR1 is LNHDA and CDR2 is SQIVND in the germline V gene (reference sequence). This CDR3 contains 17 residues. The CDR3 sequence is CASSLLGTDQSDTEAFF. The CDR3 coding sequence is TGTGCCAGTAGTCTGCTTGGGACAGACCAGTCAGACACTGAAGCTTTCTTT.

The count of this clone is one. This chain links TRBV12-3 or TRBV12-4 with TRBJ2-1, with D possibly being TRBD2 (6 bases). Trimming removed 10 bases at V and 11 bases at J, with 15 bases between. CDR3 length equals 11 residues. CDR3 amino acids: CATTWAGKQFF. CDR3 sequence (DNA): TGTGCCACCACTTGGGCGGGGAAGCAGTTCTTC.

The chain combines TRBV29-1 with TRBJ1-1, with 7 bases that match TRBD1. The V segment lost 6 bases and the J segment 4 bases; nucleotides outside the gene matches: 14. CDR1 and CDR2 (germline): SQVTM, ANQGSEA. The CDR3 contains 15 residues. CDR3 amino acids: CSVDKAGGSGTEAFF. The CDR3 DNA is TGCAGCGTCGATAAGGCAGGGGGGTCGGGCACTGAAGCTTTCTTT.

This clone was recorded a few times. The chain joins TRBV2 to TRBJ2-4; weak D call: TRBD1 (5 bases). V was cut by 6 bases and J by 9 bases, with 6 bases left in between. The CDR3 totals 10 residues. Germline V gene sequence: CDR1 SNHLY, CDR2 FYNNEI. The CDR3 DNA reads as TGTGCCAGCAGACAGGCCATTCAGTACTTC. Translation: CASRQAIQYF. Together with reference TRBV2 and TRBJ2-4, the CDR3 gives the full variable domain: EPEVTQTPSHQVTQMGQEVILRCVPISNHLYFYWYRQILGQKVEFLVSFYNNEISEKSEIFDDQFSVERPDGSNFTLKIRSTKLEDSAMYFCASRQAIQYFGAGTRLSVL.

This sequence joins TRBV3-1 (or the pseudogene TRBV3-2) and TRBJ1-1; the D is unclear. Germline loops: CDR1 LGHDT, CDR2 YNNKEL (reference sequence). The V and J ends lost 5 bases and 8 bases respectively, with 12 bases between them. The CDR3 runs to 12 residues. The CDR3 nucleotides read TGTGCCAGCAGCTCAACAGCGGTGGAAGCTTTCTTT. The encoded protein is CASSSTAVEAFF.

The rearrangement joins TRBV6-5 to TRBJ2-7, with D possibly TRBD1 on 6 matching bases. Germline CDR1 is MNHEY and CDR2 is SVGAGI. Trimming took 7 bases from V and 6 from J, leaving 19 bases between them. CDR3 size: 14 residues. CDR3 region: CASNAQDRPGEQYF. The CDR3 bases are TGTGCCAGCAACGCTCAAGACAGGCCCGGCGAGCAGTACTTC.

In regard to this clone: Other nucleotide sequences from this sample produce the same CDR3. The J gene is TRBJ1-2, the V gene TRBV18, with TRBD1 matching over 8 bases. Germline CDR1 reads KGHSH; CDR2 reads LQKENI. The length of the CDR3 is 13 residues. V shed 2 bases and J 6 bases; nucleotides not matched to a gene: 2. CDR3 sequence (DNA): TGTGCCAGCTCACCAGACAGGGGAGATGGCTACACCTTC. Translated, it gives CASSPDRGDGYTF.

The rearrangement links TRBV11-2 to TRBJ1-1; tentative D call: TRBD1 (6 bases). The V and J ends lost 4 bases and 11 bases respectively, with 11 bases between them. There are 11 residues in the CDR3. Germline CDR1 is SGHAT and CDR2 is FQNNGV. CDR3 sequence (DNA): TGTGCCAGCAGCTCGGACAGAAGGGCTTTCTTT. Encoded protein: CASSSDRRAFF.

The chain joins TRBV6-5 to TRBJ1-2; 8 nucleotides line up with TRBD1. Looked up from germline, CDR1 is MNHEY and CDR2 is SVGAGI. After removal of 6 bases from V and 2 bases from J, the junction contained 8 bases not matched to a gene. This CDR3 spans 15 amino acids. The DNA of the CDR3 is TGTGCCAGCAGGCCACCAGGGGGCCAAAACTATGGCTACACCTTC. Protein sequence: CASRPPGGQNYGYTF.

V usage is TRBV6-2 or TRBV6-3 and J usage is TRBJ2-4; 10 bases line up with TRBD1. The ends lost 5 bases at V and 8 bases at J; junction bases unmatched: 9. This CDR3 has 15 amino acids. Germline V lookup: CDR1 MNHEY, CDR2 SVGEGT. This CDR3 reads CASSTGQGRLDIQYF. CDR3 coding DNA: TGTGCCAGCAGTACGGGACAGGGGAGATTAGACATTCAGTACTTC.